This T cell receptor beta chain comes out of a study of beta chain features in type 1 diabetes. Study summary: All samples combined gave roughly 100,000,000 sorted cells for examination.

There are a few counts of this clone. As yet, its antigen is unknown. Whole-study results and caveats: Moderate but significant shortening of TCRB CDR3s was recorded in all four CD4+ subsets from Type 1 diabetes patients. PCR might show a preference for shorter templates, equally across patients and controls.

V lost 4 bases and J lost 5; bases outside the gene matches: 14. This CDR3 is built from 16 residues. Germline assignment: CDR1 SGHNT and CDR2 YYREEE (reference sequence). The sequenced template was cDNA made from the entire isolated RNA. TCRdb's table, derived via immunoSEQ multiplex PCR, lists solely in-frame clones and lacks some. This table has under 150,000 clones, 9% appearing once. The sample was central memory CD4+ T cells from blood. The gene calls are TRBV5-4 and TRBJ2-7; 8 bases line up with TRBD1. The receptor was derived from a man aged 25-45 years with type 1 diabetes. The CDR3 bases are TGTGCCAGCAGCGTCACCCAGGGGGCGTCTATCCACGAGCAGTACTTC. This encodes CASSVTQGASIHEQYF.